This T cell receptor (beta chain) comes out of a study of synovial regulatory T cells in juvenile arthritis. Whole-study results and caveats: Across patients, iaTreg TCR repertoires were mostly private, partly shared with synovial Teff and blood CPL. CDR3 overlap with synovial Tregs was higher for iaTregs than other blood Tregs.

TCRdb's table, derived via immunoSEQ multiplex PCR, lists solely in-frame clones and lacks some. The table for this sample gives more than 8,000 clones. As for this clone: Its antigen remains unknown.

Germline loops: CDR1 SGHRS, CDR2 YFSETQ. CDR3 size: 13 residues. No DNA is listed. The receptor comes from a donor aged 2-29 years with juvenile idiopathic arthritis. The sequencing sample was made of Treg cells from blood. As for subset: remaining (HLA-DR-negative) circulating blood Treg cells. This chain links TRBV5-1 with TRBJ1-6. The CDR3 protein is CASRPNYNSPLHF.